One sample yielded the 13 T cell receptor beta chains listed below, sequenced in a study of T-cell memory formation after mild COVID-19. TCRdb itself ran the 5' RACE reads through MiXCR, one entry per CDR3 protein. In the table there are roughly 610,000 distinct CDR3 sequences, roughly 17% of which are singletons. What was sequenced was PBMCs or a T cell subset sorted from them (not recorded which). The receptors here all came from an adult woman who had mild COVID-19 (a few samples of this study predate the infection). Cell type and time point are not known.

The rearrangement joins TRBV20-1 to TRBJ2-3, with 12 bases identical to TRBD2. CDR1 and CDR2 from the germline V gene are DFQATT and SNEGSKA (reference sequence). This CDR3 is built from 12 residues. Trimming took 5 bases from V and 14 from J; bases not matched to a gene: 8. The CDR3 loop is CSAYGPGLAGYF. In DNA form, the CDR3 reads TGCAGTGCTTATGGACCGGGACTAGCGGGGTATTTT.

This clonotype turned up a few times. The chain is built from TRBV6-4 and TRBJ2-7; D uncertain. The CDR3 is 18 amino acids. The V end lost 3 bases, the J end lost 3 bases, and 24 bases lay between the germline ends. Germline V gene sequence: CDR1 MRHNA, CDR2 SNTAGT. The CDR3 DNA follows: TGTGCCAGCAGTGAATCCGATGATGCTCTGGCCGGTGGCTACGAGCAGTACTTC. Protein sequence: CASSESDDALAGGYEQYF.

This clonotype was detected many times. The V call is TRBV19, the J call TRBJ2-3; TRBD2 aligns across 10 bases. CDR1 and CDR2 (germline): LNHDA, SQIVND (reference sequence). This CDR3 has 16 residues. Trimming at V came to 2 bases and at J to 4 bases, leaving 6 bases not matched to a gene. The CDR3 loop is CASSILAGEGADTQYF. CDR3 sequence (DNA): TGTGCCAGTAGTATACTAGCGGGAGAGGGGGCAGATACGCAGTATTTT.

This clonotype was observed a few times. The chain combines TRBV5-4 with TRBJ1-2; possibly TRBD1 for D (6 bases). V was cut by 5 bases and J by 8 bases, with 22 bases left in between. Germline CDR1 is SGHNT and CDR2 is YYREEE (reference sequence). The CDR3 has 15 residues. This CDR3 reads CASSPQVLGAGGYTF. The CDR3 coding sequence is TGTGCCAGCAGTCCCCAGGTACTGGGGGCCGGGGGCTACACCTTC.

The V and J genes are TRBV7-9 and TRBJ2-4; D call uncertain. Germline assignment: CDR1 SEHNR and CDR2 FQNEAQ (reference sequence). This CDR3 region has 12 residues. V gave up 5 bases and J gave up 8 bases, with 10 bases separating them. The CDR3 loop reads CASSATRDIQYF. In DNA form, the CDR3 reads TGTGCCAGCAGCGCCACAAGGGACATTCAGTACTTC.

This clonotype showed up many times. The CDR3 nucleotides read TGTGCCAGCAGGAATAATCCGGGACAAGGATATGGCTACACCTTC. This gives the protein CASRNNPGQGYGYTF. The gene calls are TRBV2 and TRBJ1-2, with D maybe TRBD1 (6 bases). V dropped 6 bases and J dropped 5 bases, with 19 bases sitting between them. CDR3 length: 15 residues. Germline V gives CDR1 SNHLY, CDR2 FYNNEI.

This clonotype was seen more than once but under ten times. The V and J genes are TRBV7-3 and TRBJ2-1; TRBD2 is a possible D gene (5 bases). The CDR3 has 13 amino acids. V was clipped by 2 bases and J by 8 bases, with 10 bases between them. The V gene's germline CDR1 is SGHTA and CDR2 FQGTGA. CDR3 sequence: CASSLGEGYEQFF. In nucleotides, the CDR3 is TGTGCCAGCAGCTTAGGCGAGGGCTATGAGCAGTTCTTC.

The chain links TRBV6-6 to TRBJ2-5; D gene ambiguous. Per germline, CDR1 MNHNY and CDR2 SVGAGI (reference sequence). V was cut by 6 bases and J by 5 bases, with 13 bases left in between. The CDR3 totals 13 residues. The CDR3 DNA follows: TGTGCCAGCAGCCCCCCCGCAGATGAGACCCAGTACTTC. Translation gives CASSPPADETQYF.

J is TRBJ2-3 and V is TRBV9; the D gene is possibly TRBD2 (5 bases). V shed 6 bases and J shed 1 base, with 15 bases lying between them. The germline gives CDR1 SGDLS, CDR2 YYNGEE. This CDR3 contains 15 residues. For the CDR3, the DNA is TGTGCCAGCAACACGCTAGCATCAGGCACAGATACGCAGTATTTT. As protein: CASNTLASGTDTQYF.

This clonotype was counted between two and nine times. The V call is TRBV30, the J call TRBJ1-5; D not resolved. The length of the CDR3 is 12 residues. V was pared by 4 bases and J by 4 bases, with 8 bases between. Germline V lookup: CDR1 GTSNPN, CDR2 SVGIG (reference sequence). CDR3 nucleotides: TGTGCCTGGACTATACCAAATCAGCCCCAGCATTTT. Translated: CAWTIPNQPQHF.

The chain employs TRBV20-1 and TRBJ2-7; a weak D match, TRBD2 (7 bases). This CDR3 spans 13 amino acids. Germline V gene data show CDR1 as DFQATT and CDR2 as SNEGSKA (reference sequence). The ends were cut back, 3 bases at V and 6 bases at J, with 15 bases in the middle. CDR3 DNA sequence: TGCAGTGCTAGCCGAGGGGGGGCGGGCGAGCAGTACTTC. Its protein is CSASRGGAGEQYF.

V usage is TRBV12-3 or TRBV12-4 and J usage is TRBJ2-7, with 7 bases aligning to TRBD1. CDR3 length equals 13 residues. With 6 bases clipped from V and 3 bases from J, the junction kept 5 bases outside the gene matches. CDR3 DNA: TGTGCCAGCAGCCCAGGGGGAAACTACGAGCAGTACTTC. Its translation: CASSPGGNYEQYF.

This clonotype was observed a handful of times. The chain has TRBV18 and TRBJ2-1; 10 bases are a match to TRBD1. This CDR3 is built from 15 residues. Germline trimming cut 5 bases from V and 7 bases from J; bases unmatched to any gene: 8. CDR1 KGHSH and CDR2 LQKENI come from the germline V gene. This CDR3 reads CASSAGQGVMNEQFF. CDR3 in DNA: TGTGCCAGCTCAGCAGGACAGGGGGTGATGAATGAGCAGTTCTTC.